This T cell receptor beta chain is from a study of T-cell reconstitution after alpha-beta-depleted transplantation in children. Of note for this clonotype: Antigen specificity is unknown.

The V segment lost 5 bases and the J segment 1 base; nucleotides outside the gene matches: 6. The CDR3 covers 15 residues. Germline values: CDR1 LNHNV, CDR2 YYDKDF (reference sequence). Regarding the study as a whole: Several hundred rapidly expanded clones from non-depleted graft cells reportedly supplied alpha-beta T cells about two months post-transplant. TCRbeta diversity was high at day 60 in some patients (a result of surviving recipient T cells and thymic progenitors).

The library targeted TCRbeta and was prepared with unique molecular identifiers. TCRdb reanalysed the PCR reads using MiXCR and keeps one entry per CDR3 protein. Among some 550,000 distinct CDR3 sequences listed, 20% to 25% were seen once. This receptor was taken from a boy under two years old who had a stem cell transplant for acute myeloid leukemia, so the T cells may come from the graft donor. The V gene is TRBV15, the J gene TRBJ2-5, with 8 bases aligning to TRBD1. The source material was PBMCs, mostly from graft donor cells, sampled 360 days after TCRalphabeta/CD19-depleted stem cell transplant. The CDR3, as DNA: TGTGCCACCAGCGCAGGGACAGGCCTCCAAGAGACCCAGTACTTC. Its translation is CATSAGTGLQETQYF.